This T cell receptor beta chain came from a study of blood T cells in healthy people across ages. Alongside a J-beta primer mix, a sample-barcoded 5' primer served in a second PCR lasting 7 to 11 cycles. A single record per CDR3 protein comes from TCRdb applying MiXCR to the 5' RACE reads. Of approximately 600,000 distinct CDR3 sequences in the sample, 58% are singletons; the top ten hold about two fifths. Trimming removed 5 bases at V and 0 bases at J, with 23 bases between. CDR3 size: 18 residues. Germline loops: CDR1 SEHNR, CDR2 FQNEAQ (reference sequence). The rearrangement uses TRBV7-9 and TRBJ2-7; weak D call: TRBD2 (7 bases). Sequenced: blood. This sequence was found in a man aged 60 to 75 in good health. The CDR3, as DNA: TGTGCCAGCAGCCAAGCGGGGTCCGTGGCGGGGGCCTCCTACGAGCAGTACTTC. Translating it yields CASSQAGSVAGASYEQYF.